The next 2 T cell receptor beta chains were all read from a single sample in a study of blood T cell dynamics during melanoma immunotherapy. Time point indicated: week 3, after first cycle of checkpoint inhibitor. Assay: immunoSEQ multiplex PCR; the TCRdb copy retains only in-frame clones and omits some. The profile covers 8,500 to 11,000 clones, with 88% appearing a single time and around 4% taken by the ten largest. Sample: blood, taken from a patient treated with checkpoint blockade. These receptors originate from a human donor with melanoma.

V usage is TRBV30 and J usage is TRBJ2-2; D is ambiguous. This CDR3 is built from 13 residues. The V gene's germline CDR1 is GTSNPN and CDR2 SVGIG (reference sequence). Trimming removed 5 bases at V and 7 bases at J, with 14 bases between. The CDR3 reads CAWGWQDIGELFF. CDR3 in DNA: TGTGCCTGGGGATGGCAGGATATCGGGGAGCTGTTTTTT. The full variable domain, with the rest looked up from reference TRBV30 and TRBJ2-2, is SQTIHQWPATLVQPVGSPLSLECTVEGTSNPNLYWYRQAAGRGLQLLFYSVGIGQISSEVPQNLSASRPQDRQFILSSKKLLLSDSGFYLCAWGWQDIGELFFGEGSRLTVL.

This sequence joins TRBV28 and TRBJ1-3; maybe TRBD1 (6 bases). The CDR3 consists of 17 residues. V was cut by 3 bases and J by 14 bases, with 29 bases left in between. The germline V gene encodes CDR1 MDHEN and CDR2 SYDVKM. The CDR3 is CASSLIATGPRGRSLYF. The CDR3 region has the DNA TGTGCCAGCAGTTTGATAGCCACGGGGCCCAGGGGCCGCTCTTTATATTTT.